One and the same sample provided the 17 T cell receptor beta chains below, sequenced in a study of shared clonotypes between healthy human individuals. Clones were sequenced by immunoSEQ multiplex PCR, and TCRdb holds only the in-frame ones, with some missing. In the table there are about 1.5 million clones, around 98% of which are singletons. The sample taken for sequencing was naive CD4+ T cells sorted from blood. Stated subset: CD45RA+ positively selected. These receptors originate from a man between 25 and 39 years old in good health.

The chain employs TRBV6-5 and TRBJ2-5, with 8 positions matching TRBD1. CDR3 size: 15 residues. Per the germline V gene, CDR1 is MNHEY and CDR2 is SVGAGI. The ends lost 6 bases at V and 2 bases at J; junction bases unmatched: 8. The CDR3: CASRPGQGKQETQYF. Here the CDR3 DNA reads TGTGCCAGCAGGCCCGGACAGGGAAAACAAGAGACCCAGTACTTC.

V and J are TRBV5-1 and TRBJ1-1; 7 bases match TRBD1. This CDR3 contains 14 residues. Germline lookup yields CDR1 SGHRS and CDR2 YFSETQ. V lost 5 bases and J lost 1; bases outside the gene matches: 5. CDR3 residues: CASSPGTENTEAFF. The DNA of the CDR3 is TGCGCCAGCAGTCCCGGGACAGAGAACACTGAAGCTTTCTTT.

The genes are TRBV5-6 and TRBJ2-3; tentative D call: TRBD1 (5 bases). The V and J ends lost 1 base and 2 bases respectively, with 14 bases between them. This CDR3 spans 16 amino acids. Germline V lookup: CDR1 SGHDT, CDR2 YYEEEE. CDR3 loop: CASSLSRVPATDTQYF. The CDR3, as DNA: TGTGCCAGCAGCTTGTCCAGGGTGCCAGCCACAGATACGCAGTATTTT.

The rearrangement uses TRBV7-2 and TRBJ2-1, with 9 bases identical to TRBD2. This CDR3 comprises 15 residues. Germline CDR1 SGHTA, CDR2 FQGNSA. The V segment lost 3 bases and the J segment 9 bases; nucleotides outside the gene matches: 9. This chain's CDR3 is CASSFVSGSHGEQFF. The CDR3 DNA follows: TGTGCCAGCAGCTTTGTTAGCGGGAGCCATGGTGAGCAGTTCTTC.

The chain joins TRBV29-1 to TRBJ2-3, with D tentatively TRBD2 (5 bases). Germline V gene sequence: CDR1 SQVTM, CDR2 ANQGSEA. Trimming removed 5 bases at V and 0 bases at J, with 12 bases between. The CDR3 is made up of 14 amino acids. The CDR3 coding sequence is TGCAGCGTTACGGGCGAGGGAAGCACAGATACGCAGTATTTT. It yields the protein CSVTGEGSTDTQYF.

The rearrangement joins TRBV5-1 to TRBJ2-7, with TRBD1 matching over 10 bases. The CDR3 runs 16 residues. Germline trimming cut 2 bases from V and 4 bases from J; bases unmatched to any gene: 9. Germline V gene sequence: CDR1 SGHRS, CDR2 YFSETQ. The CDR3 protein is CASSFRQGAKRYEQYF. Here the CDR3 DNA reads TGCGCCAGCAGCTTCCGACAGGGGGCGAAAAGGTACGAGCAGTACTTC.

The chain links TRBV5-4 to TRBJ2-6; D remains unclear. Germline assignment: CDR1 SGHNT and CDR2 YYREEE (reference sequence). V shed 2 bases and J shed 3 bases, with 9 bases lying between them. CDR3 size: 15 residues. The DNA for the CDR3 is TGTGCCAGCAGCTTTGGCACATATGGGGCCAACGTCCTGACTTTC. Its protein is CASSFGTYGANVLTF.

The chain carries TRBV7-2 and TRBJ2-3; 10 nucleotides line up with TRBD2. The CDR3 totals 18 residues. V gave up 1 base and J gave up 4 bases; unmatched junction bases: 11. CDR1 and CDR2 (germline): SGHTA, FQGNSA. For the CDR3, the DNA is TGTGCCAGCAGCTTAGGACTAGCGGGTCCCAGAGGGGCAGATACGCAGTATTTT. This gives the protein CASSLGLAGPRGADTQYF.

This rearrangement joins TRBV7-2 to TRBJ1-5; 7 bases match TRBD1. CDR1 is SGHTA, CDR2 FQGNSA, per germline. The J segment lost 4 bases and the V segment lost 2 bases, leaving 5 bases of the junction unmatched. The CDR3 runs to 15 residues. The CDR3 nucleotides are TGTGCCAGCAGCTTATTCCGGGACAGAAATCAGCCCCAGCATTTT. It encodes CASSLFRDRNQPQHF.

This clone was seen once. The chain has TRBV4-3 and TRBJ2-1, with 15 bases matching TRBD2. The germline CDR1 and CDR2 sequences are LGHNA and YSLEER. This CDR3 has 18 residues. The V gene end was trimmed by 3 bases and the J gene end by 6 bases; junction bases not matched to a gene: 9. The CDR3, as DNA: TGCGCCAGCAGCCAGAGGACTAGCGGGAGGGCCGACAGCAATGAGCAGTTCTTC. This encodes CASSQRTSGRADSNEQFF.

The CDR3 sequence: CASTLQGTLHYEQYF. Written as DNA, the CDR3 is TGTGCCAGCACCCTCCAGGGGACCCTACACTACGAGCAGTACTTC. The rearrangement uses TRBV28 and TRBJ2-7; maybe TRBD1 (6 bases). Trimming took 7 bases from V and 3 from J, leaving 19 bases between them. CDR3 length: 15 amino acids. Germline CDR1 MDHEN, CDR2 SYDVKM. Full variable domain (remainder filled in from reference TRBV28 and TRBJ2-7): DVKVTQSSRYLVKRTGEKVFLECVQDMDHENMFWYRQDPGLGLRLIYFSYDVKMKEKGDIPEGYSVSREKKERFSLILESASTNQTSMYLCASTLQGTLHYEQYFGPGTRLTVT.

The chain is built from TRBV27 and TRBJ2-5; maybe TRBD2 (6 bases). The CDR3 has 14 amino acids. The germline gives CDR1 MNHEY, CDR2 SMNVEV (reference sequence). The V gene lost 6 bases and the J gene lost 5 bases, with 16 bases spanning the gap. The CDR3 DNA reads TGTGCCAGCAGAAGAGTTTCAGGAGGGGAGACCCAGTACTTC. It translates to CASRRVSGGETQYF.

The CDR3 sequence: CASSEHRDSYTEAFF. The CDR3 bases are TGTGCCAGCAGTGAGCACCGGGACAGCTACACTGAAGCTTTCTTT. The chain links TRBV2 to TRBJ1-1; 7 nucleotides agree with TRBD1. CDR3 length: 15 residues. Per the germline V gene, CDR1 is SNHLY and CDR2 is FYNNEI. Germline trimming cut 3 bases from V and 3 bases from J; bases unmatched to any gene: 7.

The J gene is TRBJ2-6, the V gene TRBV14; no definite D call. The germline V gene has CDR1 SGHDN and CDR2 FVKESK. The V end was cut by 1 base, the J end by 0 bases, with 7 bases between. The CDR3 has 16 residues. The CDR3 bases are TGTGCCAGCAGCCAAGTCTGGAGCTCTGGGGCCAACGTCCTGACTTTC. It is translated as CASSQVWSSGANVLTF. Full variable domain (remainder filled in from reference TRBV14 and TRBJ2-6): EAGVTQFPSHSVIEKGQTVTLRCDPISGHDNLYWYRRVMGKEIKFLLHFVKESKQDESGMPNNRFLAERTGGTYSTLKVQPAELEDSGVYFCASSQVWSSGANVLTFGAGSRLTVL.

The rearrangement links TRBV19 to TRBJ2-3; 9 bases are a match to TRBD2. V lost 5 bases, J lost 4 bases, and 4 bases stayed unmatched. CDR3 length equals 14 residues. CDR1 and CDR2 from the germline V gene are LNHDA and SQIVND (reference sequence). The CDR3 DNA sequence: TGTGCCAGTAGTGGACTAGCGTTGGCAGATACGCAGTATTTT. This encodes CASSGLALADTQYF. Based on the CDR3 plus reference TRBV19 and TRBJ2-3, the full variable domain is DGGITQSPKYLFRKEGQNVTLSCEQNLNHDAMYWYRQDPGQGLRLIYYSQIVNDFQKGDIAEGYSVSREKKESFPLTVTSAQKNPTAFYLCASSGLALADTQYFGPGTRLTVL.

The chain has TRBV7-8 and TRBJ2-1, with D uncertain. V gave up 2 bases and J gave up 0 bases, with 14 bases separating them. The V gene's germline CDR1 is SGHVS and CDR2 FQNEAQ. There are 17 residues in the CDR3. CDR3 nucleotide sequence: TGTGCCAGCAGCTTATTTCCAGGCCGGAGCTCCTACAATGAGCAGTTCTTC. Translating it yields CASSLFPGRSSYNEQFF. Drawing the rest from reference TRBV7-8 and TRBJ2-1, the complete variable domain is GAGVSQSPRYKVAKRGQDVALRCDPISGHVSLFWYQQALGQGPEFLTYFQNEAQLDKSGLPSDRFFAERPEGSVSTLKIQRTQQEDSAVYLCASSLFPGRSSYNEQFFGPGTRLTVL.

The rearrangement joins TRBV29-1 to TRBJ2-1; TRBD1 agrees at 9 bases. CDR1 and CDR2 (germline): SQVTM, ANQGSEA. Trimming removed 7 bases from V and 10 bases from J; junction bases left unmatched: 17. This CDR3 comprises 15 residues. The CDR3 loop reads CSGGGPGDRAREQFF. The CDR3 nucleotides read TGCAGCGGTGGGGGGCCGGGGGACAGGGCAAGGGAGCAGTTCTTC.